These 8 T cell receptor beta chains were all obtained from the same sample, sequenced in a study of glioma-infiltrating T cells after dendritic cell vaccination. The protocol was immunoSEQ multiplex PCR, while the TCRdb copy is restricted to in-frame clones and leaves out a portion. The sample holds about 87,000 clones; about 87% are singletons and the top ten take about 3%. Specimen: blood, collected before dendritic cell vaccination. Every receptor here comes from a human donor with glioblastoma.

J is TRBJ1-4 and V is TRBV6-1, with no clear D. Germline V gene lookup returns CDR1 MNHNS and CDR2 SASEGT. V was cut by 9 bases and J by 4 bases, with 15 bases left in between. The CDR3 is made up of 14 amino acids. The CDR3 is CASQEREYNEKLFF. Written as DNA, the CDR3 is TGTGCCAGTCAAGAAAGAGAATATAATGAAAAACTGTTTTTT.

The chain combines TRBV27 with TRBJ2-7; 7 bases agree with TRBD2. V lost 6 bases to trimming and J lost 1 base; unmatched junction nucleotides: 6. Germline V lookup: CDR1 MNHEY, CDR2 SMNVEV (reference sequence). The CDR3 has 14 amino acids. Here the CDR3 DNA reads TGTGCCAGCAGGGGCTCAGCGGGGTCCTACGAGCAGTACTTC. Protein product: CASRGSAGSYEQYF.

V usage is TRBV30 and J usage is TRBJ2-2; D call uncertain. The germline CDR1 and CDR2 sequences are GTSNPN and SVGIG (reference sequence). The CDR3 runs 14 residues. The V end was cut by 4 bases, the J end by 2 bases, with 11 bases between. CDR3 protein: CAWTSESNTGELFF. The CDR3 nucleotides are TGTGCCTGGACTTCAGAATCTAACACCGGGGAGCTGTTTTTT.

V and J are TRBV18 and TRBJ2-7; D not resolved. Germline lookup yields CDR1 KGHSH and CDR2 LQKENI. This CDR3 comprises 13 residues. Trimming shortened V by 3 bases and J by 0 bases, and 6 bases separated the two germline ends. The CDR3 DNA sequence: TGTGCCAGCTCACCCCCCTCCTCCTACGAGCAGTACTTC. Its translation: CASSPPSSYEQYF.

The chain has TRBV9 and TRBJ2-7; 7 bases are a match to TRBD1. The CDR3 is made up of 13 amino acids. The V gene end was trimmed by 4 bases and the J gene end by 4 bases; junction bases not matched to a gene: 5. The germline gives CDR1 SGDLS, CDR2 YYNGEE. The CDR3 reads CASSPRTGYEQYF. The CDR3 DNA sequence: TGTGCCAGCAGCCCCCGGACAGGATACGAGCAGTACTTC.

J is TRBJ2-1 and V is TRBV10-3; 9 bases align to TRBD2. Germline CDR1 ENHRY, CDR2 SYGVKD. This CDR3 contains 16 residues. After removal of 4 bases from V and 4 bases from J, the junction contained 8 bases not matched to a gene. The CDR3 region is CAISGTTSGEYNEQFF. DNA of the CDR3: TGTGCCATCAGTGGCACGACTAGCGGAGAGTACAATGAGCAGTTCTTC.

As concerns this clone: This specimen includes other DNA sequences encoding the same CDR3. The chain links TRBV19 to TRBJ1-4; 9 positions agree with TRBD1. The CDR3 has 15 residues. Germline V gene sequence: CDR1 LNHDA, CDR2 SQIVND (reference sequence). J was trimmed by 5 bases and V by 4 bases; bases with no gene match: 5. The CDR3 bases are TGTGCCAGTAGTACCCGACAGGGGGAAAATGAAAAACTGTTTTTT. Translation: CASSTRQGENEKLFF.

The CDR3 reads CASSIISGRSGQYF. The CDR3 nucleotides are TGTGCCAGTAGTATTATCAGCGGCCGCTCGGGGCAGTACTTC. The rearrangement links TRBV19 to TRBJ2-7; D is perhaps TRBD2 (5 bases). V lost 3 bases and J 9 bases, leaving 18 bases between the germline ends. The CDR3 has 14 residues. CDR1 is LNHDA, CDR2 SQIVND, per germline (reference sequence). Together with reference TRBV19 and TRBJ2-7, the CDR3 gives the full variable domain: DGGITQSPKYLFRKEGQNVTLSCEQNLNHDAMYWYRQDPGQGLRLIYYSQIVNDFQKGDIAEGYSVSREKKESFPLTVTSAQKNPTAFYLCASSIISGRSGQYFGPGTRLTVT.